The clone carrying this TCR beta chain has a count of ten or more. Its antigen is undetermined. The sample belongs to a study of early T cells in non-severe SARS-CoV-2 infection. Overall study: Bulk RNA isolated from unsorted whole blood underwent sequencing; chains were not paired. The study's findings and limits: The matching step, a VDJdb search, favored anti-spike CD8 responses and missed private and CD4 specificities.

V lost 1 base to trimming and J lost 0 bases, with 16 bases between them. The CDR3 covers 17 residues. Germline V lookup: CDR1 DFQATT, CDR2 SNEGSKA (reference sequence). Each cDNA molecule carried a unique molecular identifier. MiXCR, applied by TCRdb to the 5' RACE reads, yields one record per CDR3 protein. The sample holds tens of thousands of distinct CDR3 sequences, 4.5% seen once. The clonotype originates from an adult who was a healthcare worker with PCR-confirmed SARS-CoV-2 infection or an uninfected control (not recorded which). Sequenced input: whole blood. The chain has TRBV20-1 and TRBJ2-1; the D is unclear. CDR3 region: CSARVVSTLSSYNEQFF. Here the CDR3 DNA reads TGCAGTGCTAGAGTGGTGTCCACTCTAAGCTCCTACAATGAGCAGTTCTTC.